The present T cell receptor beta chain was sequenced within a study of cytomegalovirus exposure and HLA in healthy donors. Points from the study as a whole: Productive rates of about 87% or about 30% were seen for most TCR beta V segments in an earlier analysis.

Primers for the PCR totalled 60 Vbeta and 13 Jbeta. Sequencing used immunoSEQ multiplex PCR; TCRdb keeps in-frame clones, though not all of them. Of 65,000 to 75,000 clones listed, 65% to 70% are singletons. Germline V gene sequence: CDR1 SGHDT, CDR2 YYEEEE. Trimming left V 4 bases short and J 1 base short, with 21 bases between. The CDR3 extends over 19 amino acids. Comment on this clone: Its antigen is unknown.

The sample consisted of PBMCs. The chain combines TRBV5-6 with TRBJ2-6, with a tentative D call TRBD1 (6 bases). The source is a woman in her thirties in good health and CMV-seronegative. The CDR3 spells CASSPGPGQYLSGANVLTF. The CDR3 DNA sequence: TGTGCCAGCAGCCCGGGCCCGGGACAATACCTATCTGGGGCCAACGTCCTGACTTTC.